This TCR beta chain was profiled in a study of blood T cell repertoires in COVID-19. The method was immunoSEQ multiplex PCR; TCRdb's version includes in-frame clones alone and lacks a portion of them. The sample consists of 200,000 or so clones, approximately 85% of them appearing once. Between the trimmed V and J ends, which lost 3 bases and 5 bases, there was a span of 16 bases. This CDR3 has 15 residues. Germline V gene data show CDR1 as KGHSH and CDR2 as LQKENI. Sequencing was done on a sample of peripheral blood. The TCR sequence derives from a middle-aged man who had recovered from COVID-19. This chain connects TRBV18 to TRBJ1-1, with D possibly matching TRBD1 (5 bases). The CDR3 DNA follows: TGTGCCAGCTCACCGGAGACGGACATTTTGACTGAAGCTTTCTTT. Amino acids: CASSPETDILTEAFF.